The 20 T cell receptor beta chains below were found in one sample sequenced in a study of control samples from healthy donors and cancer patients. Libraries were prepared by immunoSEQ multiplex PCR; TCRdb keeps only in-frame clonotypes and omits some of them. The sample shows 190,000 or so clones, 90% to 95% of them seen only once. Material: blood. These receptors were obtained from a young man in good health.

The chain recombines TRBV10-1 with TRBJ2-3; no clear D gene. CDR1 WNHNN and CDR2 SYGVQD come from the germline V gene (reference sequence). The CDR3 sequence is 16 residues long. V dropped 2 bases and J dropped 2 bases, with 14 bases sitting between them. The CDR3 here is CASSELTGPSTDTQYF. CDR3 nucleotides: TGCGCCAGCAGTGAGCTAACTGGACCGTCCACAGATACGCAGTATTTT.

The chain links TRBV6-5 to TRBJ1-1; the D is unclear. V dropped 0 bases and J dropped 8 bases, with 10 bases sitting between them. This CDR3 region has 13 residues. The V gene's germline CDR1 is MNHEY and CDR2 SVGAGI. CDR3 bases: TGTGCCAGCAGTTACTCGCGACTGATCGAAGCTTTCTTT. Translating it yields CASSYSRLIEAFF.

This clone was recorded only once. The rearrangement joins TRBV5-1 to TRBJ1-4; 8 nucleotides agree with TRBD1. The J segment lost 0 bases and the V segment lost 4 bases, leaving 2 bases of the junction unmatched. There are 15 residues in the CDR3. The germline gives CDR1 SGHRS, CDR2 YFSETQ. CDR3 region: CASSVQGATNEKLFF. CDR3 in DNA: TGCGCCAGCAGCGTACAGGGGGCAACTAATGAAAAACTGTTTTTT.

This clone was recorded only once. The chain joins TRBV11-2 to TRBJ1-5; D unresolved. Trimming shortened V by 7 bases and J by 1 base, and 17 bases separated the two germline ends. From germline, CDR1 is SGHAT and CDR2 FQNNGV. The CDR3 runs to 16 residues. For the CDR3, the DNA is TGTGCCAGCACCGAAAAGAGAGGGTGGAGCAATCAGCCCCAGCATTTT. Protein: CASTEKRGWSNQPQHF.

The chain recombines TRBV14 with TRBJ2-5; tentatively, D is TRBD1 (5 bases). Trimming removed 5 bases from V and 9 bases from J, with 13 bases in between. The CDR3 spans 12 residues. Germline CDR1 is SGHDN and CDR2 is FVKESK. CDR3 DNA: TGTGCCAGCAGCTCAGGGAAGGCGTCCCAGTACTTC. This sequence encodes CASSSGKASQYF.

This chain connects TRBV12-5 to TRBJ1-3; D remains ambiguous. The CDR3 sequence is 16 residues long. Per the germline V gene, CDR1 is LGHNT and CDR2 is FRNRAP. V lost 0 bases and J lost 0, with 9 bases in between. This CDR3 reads CASGLVGDASGNTIYF. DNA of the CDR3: TGTGCTAGTGGTTTGGTAGGAGACGCCTCTGGAAACACCATATATTTT.

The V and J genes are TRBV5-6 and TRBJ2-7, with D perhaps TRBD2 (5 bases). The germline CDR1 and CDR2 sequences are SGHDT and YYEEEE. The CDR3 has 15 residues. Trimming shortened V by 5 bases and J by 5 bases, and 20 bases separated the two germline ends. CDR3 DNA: TGTGCCAGCAGTCGTCTCGGGGTCCCGGACCACGAGCAGTACTTC. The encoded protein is CASSRLGVPDHEQYF.

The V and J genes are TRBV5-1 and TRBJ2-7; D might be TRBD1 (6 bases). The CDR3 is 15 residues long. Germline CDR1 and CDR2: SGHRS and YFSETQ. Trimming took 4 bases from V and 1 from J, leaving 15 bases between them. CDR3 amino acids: CASSGGGPSSYEQYF. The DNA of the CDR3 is TGCGCCAGCAGCGGGGGCGGCCCGTCTTCCTACGAGCAGTACTTC.

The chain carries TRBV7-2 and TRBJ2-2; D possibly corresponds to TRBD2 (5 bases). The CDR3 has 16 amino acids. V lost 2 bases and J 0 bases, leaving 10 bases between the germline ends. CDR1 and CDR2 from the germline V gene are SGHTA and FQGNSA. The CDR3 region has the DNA TGTGCCAGCAGCTTATGGTTAGCGACGAACACCGGGGAGCTGTTTTTT. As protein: CASSLWLATNTGELFF. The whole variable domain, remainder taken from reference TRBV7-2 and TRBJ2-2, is GAGVSQSPSNKVTEKGKDVELRCDPISGHTALYWYRQSLGQGLEFLIYFQGNSAPDKSGLPSDRFSAERTGGSVSTLTIQRTQQEDSAVYLCASSLWLATNTGELFFGEGSRLTVL.

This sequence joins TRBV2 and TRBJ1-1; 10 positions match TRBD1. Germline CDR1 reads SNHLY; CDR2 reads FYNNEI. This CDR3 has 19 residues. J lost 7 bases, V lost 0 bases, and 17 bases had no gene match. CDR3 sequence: CASSEAISAGQGSYYEAFF. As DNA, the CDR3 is TGTGCCAGCAGTGAAGCCATCTCGGCGGGACAGGGGTCTTATTATGAAGCTTTCTTT.

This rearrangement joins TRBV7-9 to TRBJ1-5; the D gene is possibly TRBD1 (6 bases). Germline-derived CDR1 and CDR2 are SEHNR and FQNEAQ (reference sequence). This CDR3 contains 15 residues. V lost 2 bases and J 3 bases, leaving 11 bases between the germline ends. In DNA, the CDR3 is TGTGCCAGCAGCTTAAGAGACAGGAACAATCAGCCCCAGCATTTT. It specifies CASSLRDRNNQPQHF. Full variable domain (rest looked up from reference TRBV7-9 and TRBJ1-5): DTGVSQNPRHKITKRGQNVTFRCDPISEHNRLYWYRQTLGQGPEFLTYFQNEAQLEKSRLLSDRFSAERPKGSFSTLEIQRTEQGDSAMYLCASSLRDRNNQPQHFGDGTRLSIL.

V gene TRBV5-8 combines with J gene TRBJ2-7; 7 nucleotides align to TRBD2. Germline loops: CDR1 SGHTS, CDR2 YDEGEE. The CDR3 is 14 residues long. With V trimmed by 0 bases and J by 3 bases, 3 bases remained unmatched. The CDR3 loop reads CASSLDGRYYEQYF. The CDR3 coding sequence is TGTGCCAGCAGCTTGGACGGGAGGTACTACGAGCAGTACTTC.

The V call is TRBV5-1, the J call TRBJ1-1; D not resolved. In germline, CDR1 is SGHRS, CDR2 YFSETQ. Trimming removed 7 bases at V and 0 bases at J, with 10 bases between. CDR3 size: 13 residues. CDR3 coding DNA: TGCGCCAGCTCCCATGGGGTGAACACTGAAGCTTTCTTT. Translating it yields CASSHGVNTEAFF.

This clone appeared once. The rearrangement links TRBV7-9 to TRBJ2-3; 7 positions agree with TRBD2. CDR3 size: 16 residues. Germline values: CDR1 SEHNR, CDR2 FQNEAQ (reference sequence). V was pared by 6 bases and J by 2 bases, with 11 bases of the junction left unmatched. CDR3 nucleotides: TGTGCCAGCAGTTCCGAAAGCGGGGATTCCACAGATACGCAGTATTTT. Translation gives CASSSESGDSTDTQYF.

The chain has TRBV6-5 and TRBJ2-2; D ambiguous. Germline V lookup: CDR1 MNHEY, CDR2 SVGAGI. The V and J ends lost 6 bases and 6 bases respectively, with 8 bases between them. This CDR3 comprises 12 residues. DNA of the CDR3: TGTGCCAGCAGGGGGATGGCCGGGGAGCTGTTTTTT. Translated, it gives CASRGMAGELFF.

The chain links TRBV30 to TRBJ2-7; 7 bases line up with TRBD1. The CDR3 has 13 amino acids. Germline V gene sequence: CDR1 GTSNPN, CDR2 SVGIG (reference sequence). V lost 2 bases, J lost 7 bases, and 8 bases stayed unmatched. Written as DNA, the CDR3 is TGTGCCTGGAGTCCATTAACAGGGGTTGAGCAGTACTTC. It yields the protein CAWSPLTGVEQYF.

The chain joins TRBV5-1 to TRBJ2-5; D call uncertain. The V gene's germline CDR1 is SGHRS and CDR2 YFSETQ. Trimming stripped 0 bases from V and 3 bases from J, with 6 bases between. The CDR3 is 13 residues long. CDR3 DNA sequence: TGCGCCAGCAGCTTGGGCCAGGAAGAGACCCAGTACTTC. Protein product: CASSLGQEETQYF.

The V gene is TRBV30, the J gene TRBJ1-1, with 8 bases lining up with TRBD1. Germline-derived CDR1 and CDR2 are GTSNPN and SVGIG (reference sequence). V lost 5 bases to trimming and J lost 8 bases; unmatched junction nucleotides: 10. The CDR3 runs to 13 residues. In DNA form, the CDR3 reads TGTGCCTGGGTCGGACAGGGACTTACCGAAGCTTTCTTT. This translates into CAWVGQGLTEAFF.

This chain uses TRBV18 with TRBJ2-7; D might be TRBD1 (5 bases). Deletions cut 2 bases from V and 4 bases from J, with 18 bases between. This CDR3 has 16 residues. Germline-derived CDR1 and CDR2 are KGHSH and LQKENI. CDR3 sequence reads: CASSPLKAEKGYEQYF. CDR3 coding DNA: TGTGCCAGCTCACCATTAAAGGCAGAGAAGGGGTACGAGCAGTACTTC.

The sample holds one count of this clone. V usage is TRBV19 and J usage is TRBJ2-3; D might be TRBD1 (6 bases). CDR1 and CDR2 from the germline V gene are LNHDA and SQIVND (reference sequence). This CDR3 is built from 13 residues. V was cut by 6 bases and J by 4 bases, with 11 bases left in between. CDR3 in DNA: TGTGCCAGTAGGGGGGCAGGTTCAGATACGCAGTATTTT. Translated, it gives CASRGAGSDTQYF.